The 8 T cell receptor beta chains below all came from one sample that was sequenced in a study of early T cells in non-severe SARS-CoV-2 infection. Using its own MiXCR run on the 5' RACE reads, TCRdb lists one record per CDR3 protein. Of 75,000 to 90,000 distinct CDR3 sequences listed, less than 8% were seen once; the top ten hold just under 8%. Sample: whole blood. These TCRs come from an adult who was a healthcare worker with PCR-confirmed SARS-CoV-2 infection or an uninfected control (not recorded which).

This clonotype was seen many times. The chain uses TRBV12-3 or TRBV12-4 and TRBJ1-4; D unresolved. The CDR3 is made up of 14 amino acids. Trimming cost V 8 bases and J 6 bases, with 16 bases left between them. CDR3 in amino acids: CASGKSGVDEKLFF. The CDR3 nucleotides read TGTGCCAGCGGCAAGTCCGGGGTAGATGAAAAACTGTTTTTT.

The chain joins TRBV19 to TRBJ2-1; 10 bases align to TRBD2. CDR1 and CDR2 (germline): LNHDA, SQIVND (reference sequence). The CDR3 has 17 residues. V dropped 5 bases and J dropped 0; count of bases not matched to a gene: 7. CDR3 DNA sequence: TGTGCCAGTAGTGGGGGTAGCGGGAGGAGCTCCTACAATGAGCAGTTCTTC. It yields the protein CASSGGSGRSSYNEQFF.

The sample holds many counts of this clonotype. The genes are TRBV3-1 and TRBJ2-3; D not resolved. This CDR3 is 14 amino acids long. Trimming removed 3 bases at V and 2 bases at J, with 9 bases between. Germline assignment: CDR1 LGHDT and CDR2 YNNKEL (reference sequence). The CDR3 protein is CASSQGLYTDTQYF. DNA for the CDR3: TGTGCCAGCAGCCAGGGCCTATACACAGATACGCAGTATTTT.

Ten or more counts support this clonotype. The V gene is TRBV4-2, the J gene TRBJ2-5; D is tentatively TRBD1 or TRBD2 (5 bases each). The CDR3 spans 14 residues. The V end lost 6 bases, the J end lost 2 bases, and 13 bases lay between the germline ends. Germline-derived CDR1 and CDR2 are LGHNA and YNFKEQ. The CDR3 coding sequence is TGTGCCAGCAGTCCCGGGACGCTACAAGAGACCCAGTACTTC. It is translated as CASSPGTLQETQYF.

This clonotype has just a few counts. The chain has TRBV6-6 and TRBJ1-1; D remains unclear. Germline V gene sequence: CDR1 MNHNY, CDR2 SVGAGI (reference sequence). Trimming left V 6 bases short and J 5 bases short, with 13 bases between. CDR3 size: 13 residues. In DNA form, the CDR3 reads TGTGCCAGCAGCAGCGCGAGTTGGACTGAAGCTTTCTTT. It codes for CASSSASWTEAFF.

J is TRBJ2-2 and V is TRBV5-1, with D unresolved. Germline values: CDR1 SGHRS, CDR2 YFSETQ. The CDR3 contains 14 residues. Trimming removed 4 bases from V and 4 bases from J, with 11 bases in between. The CDR3 here is CASSPAIGTGELFF. The CDR3 nucleotides are TGCGCCAGCAGCCCAGCTATAGGCACCGGGGAGCTGTTTTTT.

This clonotype was counted ten times or more. The chain combines TRBV6-1 with TRBJ2-3, with D perhaps matching TRBD1 (5 bases). V shed 3 bases and J shed 2 bases, with 12 bases lying between them. CDR1 and CDR2 (germline): MNHNS, SASEGT. The CDR3 is made up of 15 amino acids. DNA for the CDR3: TGTGCCAGCAGTGATGATGTCAGGGACACAGATACGCAGTATTTT. This gives the protein CASSDDVRDTDTQYF.

This clonotype was picked up a small number of times. The chain combines TRBV12-3 or TRBV12-4 with TRBJ2-2; 7 bases match TRBD1. The CDR3 runs to 16 residues. V lost 7 bases, J lost 6 bases, and 14 bases stayed unmatched. As DNA, the CDR3 is TGTGCCAGCACCCTCCCCAGAGGGGGCCGACCCGGGGAGCTGTTTTTT. Amino acids: CASTLPRGGRPGELFF.